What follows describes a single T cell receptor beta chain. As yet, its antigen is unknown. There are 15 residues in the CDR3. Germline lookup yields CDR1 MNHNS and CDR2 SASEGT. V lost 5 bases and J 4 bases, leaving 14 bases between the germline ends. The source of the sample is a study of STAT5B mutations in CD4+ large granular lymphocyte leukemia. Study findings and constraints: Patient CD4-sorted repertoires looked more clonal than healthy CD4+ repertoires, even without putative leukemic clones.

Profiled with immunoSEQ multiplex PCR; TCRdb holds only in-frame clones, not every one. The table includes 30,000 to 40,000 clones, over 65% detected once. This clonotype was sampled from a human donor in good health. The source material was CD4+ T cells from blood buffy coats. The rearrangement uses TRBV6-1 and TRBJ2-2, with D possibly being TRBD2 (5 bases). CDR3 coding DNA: TGTGCCAGCAGTCCCGCGCTAGAGGGCACCGGGGAGCTGTTTTTT. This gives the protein CASSPALEGTGELFF.